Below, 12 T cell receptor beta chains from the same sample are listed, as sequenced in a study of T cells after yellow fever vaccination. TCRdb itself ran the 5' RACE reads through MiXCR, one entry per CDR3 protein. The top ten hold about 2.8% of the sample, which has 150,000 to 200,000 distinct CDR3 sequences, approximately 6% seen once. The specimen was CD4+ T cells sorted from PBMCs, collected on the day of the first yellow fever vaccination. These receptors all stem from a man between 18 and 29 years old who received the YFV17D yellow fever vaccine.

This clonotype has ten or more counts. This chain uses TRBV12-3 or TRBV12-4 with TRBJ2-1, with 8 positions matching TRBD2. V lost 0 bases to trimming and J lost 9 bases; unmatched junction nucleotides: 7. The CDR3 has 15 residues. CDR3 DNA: TGTGCCAGCAGTTTAGCGCTCGGGGGGGGCAGTGAGCAGTTCTTC. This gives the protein CASSLALGGGSEQFF.

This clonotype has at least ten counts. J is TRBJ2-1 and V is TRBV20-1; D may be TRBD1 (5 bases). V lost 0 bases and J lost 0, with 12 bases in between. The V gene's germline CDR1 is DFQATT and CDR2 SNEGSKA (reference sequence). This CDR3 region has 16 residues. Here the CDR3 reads CSARDGGASSYNEQFF. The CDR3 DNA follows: TGCAGTGCTAGAGATGGTGGGGCAAGCTCCTACAATGAGCAGTTCTTC.

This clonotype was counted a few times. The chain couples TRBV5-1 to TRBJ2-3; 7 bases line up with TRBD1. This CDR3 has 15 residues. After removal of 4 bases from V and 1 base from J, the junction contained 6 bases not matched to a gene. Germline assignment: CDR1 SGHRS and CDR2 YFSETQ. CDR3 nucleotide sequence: TGCGCCAGCAGCCTTCCCGGGACAGGCACAGATACGCAGTATTTT. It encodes CASSLPGTGTDTQYF.

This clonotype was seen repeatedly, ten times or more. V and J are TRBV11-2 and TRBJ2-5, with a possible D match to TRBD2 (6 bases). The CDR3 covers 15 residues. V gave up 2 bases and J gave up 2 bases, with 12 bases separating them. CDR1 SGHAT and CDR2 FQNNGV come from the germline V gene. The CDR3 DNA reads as TGTGCCAGCAGCTTATTGGACTACCGTCAAGAGACCCAGTACTTC. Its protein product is CASSLLDYRQETQYF.

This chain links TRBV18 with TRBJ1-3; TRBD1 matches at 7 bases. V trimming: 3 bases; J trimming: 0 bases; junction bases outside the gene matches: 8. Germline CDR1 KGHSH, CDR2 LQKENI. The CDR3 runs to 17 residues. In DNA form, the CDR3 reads TGTGCCAGCTCACCCCAAGCAGGGGACAGCTCTGGAAACACCATATATTTT. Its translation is CASSPQAGDSSGNTIYF.

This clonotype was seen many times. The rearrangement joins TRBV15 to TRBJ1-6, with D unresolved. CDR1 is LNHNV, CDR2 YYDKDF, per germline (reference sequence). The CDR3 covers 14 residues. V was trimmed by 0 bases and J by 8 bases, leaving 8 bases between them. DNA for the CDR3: TGTGCCACCAGCAGAGATTATCCGGATTCACCCCTCCACTTT. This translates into CATSRDYPDSPLHF.

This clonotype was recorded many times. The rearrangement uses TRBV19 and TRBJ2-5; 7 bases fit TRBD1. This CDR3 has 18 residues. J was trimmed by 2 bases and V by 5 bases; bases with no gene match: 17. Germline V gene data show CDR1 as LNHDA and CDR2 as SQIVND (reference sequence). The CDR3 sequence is CASSPQRAGTAGQETQYF. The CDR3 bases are TGTGCCAGTAGTCCCCAGAGGGCCGGGACAGCTGGACAAGAGACCCAGTACTTC.

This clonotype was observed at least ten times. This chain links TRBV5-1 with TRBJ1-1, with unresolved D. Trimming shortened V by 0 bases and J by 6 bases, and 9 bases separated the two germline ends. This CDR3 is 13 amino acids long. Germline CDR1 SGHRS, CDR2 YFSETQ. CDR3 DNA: TGCGCCAGCAGCTTGGACTCTTACGCTGAAGCTTTCTTT. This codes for CASSLDSYAEAFF.

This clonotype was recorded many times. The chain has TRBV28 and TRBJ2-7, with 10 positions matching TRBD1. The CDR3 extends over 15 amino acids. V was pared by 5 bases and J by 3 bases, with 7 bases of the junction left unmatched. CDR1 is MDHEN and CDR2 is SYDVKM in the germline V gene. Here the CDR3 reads CASSAPGQGYYEQYF. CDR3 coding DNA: TGTGCCAGCAGTGCTCCGGGACAGGGGTACTACGAGCAGTACTTC.

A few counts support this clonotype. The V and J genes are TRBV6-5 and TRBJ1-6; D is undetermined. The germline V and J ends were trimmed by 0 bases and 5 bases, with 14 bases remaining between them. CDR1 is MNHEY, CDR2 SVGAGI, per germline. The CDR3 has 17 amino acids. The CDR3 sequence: CASSYSTLTGNNSPLHF. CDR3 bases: TGTGCCAGCAGTTACTCGACGTTAACGGGGAATAATTCACCCCTCCACTTT.

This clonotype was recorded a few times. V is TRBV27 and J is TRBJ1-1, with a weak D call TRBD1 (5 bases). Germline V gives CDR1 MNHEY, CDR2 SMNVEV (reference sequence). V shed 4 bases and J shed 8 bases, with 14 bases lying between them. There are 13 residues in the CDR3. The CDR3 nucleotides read TGTGCCAGCAGTTACCTCGGGGGGGGGGAAGCTTTCTTT. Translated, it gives CASSYLGGGEAFF.

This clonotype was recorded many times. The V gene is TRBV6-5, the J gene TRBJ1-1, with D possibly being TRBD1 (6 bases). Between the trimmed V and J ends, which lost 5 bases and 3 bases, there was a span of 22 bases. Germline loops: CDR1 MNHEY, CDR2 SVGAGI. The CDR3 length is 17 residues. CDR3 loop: CASSTRPGAGRDTEAFF. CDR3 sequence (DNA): TGTGCCAGCAGTACCCGCCCAGGGGCGGGTAGGGACACTGAAGCTTTCTTT.